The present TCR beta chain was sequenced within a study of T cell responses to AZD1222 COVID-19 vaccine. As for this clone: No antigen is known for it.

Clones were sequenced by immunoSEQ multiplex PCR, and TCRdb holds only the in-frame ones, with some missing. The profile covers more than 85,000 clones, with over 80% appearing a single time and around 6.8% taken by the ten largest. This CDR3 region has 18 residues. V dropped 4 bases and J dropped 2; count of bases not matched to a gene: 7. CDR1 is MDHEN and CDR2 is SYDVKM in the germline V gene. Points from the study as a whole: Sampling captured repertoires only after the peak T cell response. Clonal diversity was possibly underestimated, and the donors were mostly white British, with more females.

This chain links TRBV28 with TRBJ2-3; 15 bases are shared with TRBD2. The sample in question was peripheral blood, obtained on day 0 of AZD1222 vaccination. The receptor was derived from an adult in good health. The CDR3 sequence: CASSSGLAGGRPTDTQYF. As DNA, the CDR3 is TGTGCCAGCAGTTCTGGACTAGCGGGAGGGCGGCCCACAGATACGCAGTATTTT.